The TCR beta chain described here comes from a study of immune cell composition in non-small cell lung cancer (TCRdb year 2017). In terms of the full investigation: To assign histologic subtype, which was mostly lung adenocarcinoma or squamous cell carcinoma, H&E was combined with p63, CK5, Napsin A and TTF-1 immunohistochemistry. TCR-beta sequencing from Adaptive Biotechnologies was done on around 32 paired sets of NSCLC tumour and non-adjacent lung specimens and on approximately 28 tumour-only specimens. For supplementary cohort #1, made up of under 12 lung adenocarcinoma cases, paired tumour/lung TCR-beta sequencing was done and TIL populations were generated so that tumour reactivity could be assessed. Several tumour specimens with TCR-beta data were rare histological subtypes and were excluded from the subtype comparisons.

About this clone: Its antigen is unknown. No base qualities exist here, and no much larger clone lies one base off it.

Overall study outcomes, separate from this receptor: No significant correlation was found between smoking pack-years and tumour TCR-beta clonality. Tumour-associated clones >0.5% occurred in nearly half of NSCLC cases: approximately 35% of adenocarcinomas versus approximately 75% of squamous carcinomas. In 10 adenocarcinoma cases, maximal tumour-associated clone frequency correlated strongly with TIL tumour reactivity, whereas overall clonality did not. Top 10 clone scores and productive clonality were significantly higher in lung squamous cell carcinoma than in lung adenocarcinoma tumours. The reactivity cohort was only approximately 9 cases, and tumour-reactive clones were not shown to share sequences with the dominant in vivo tumour-associated clones.

From frozen aliquots of unsorted single-cell suspensions, genomic DNA was isolated using the QIAamp DNA kit. Tumour samples were surgically resected non-small cell lung cancer tissue. Tissues were received within 2 hours of resection and processed immediately into single-cell suspensions. Tissue was mechanically dissociated and enzymatically digested with DNase I, collagenase I and hyaluronidase for 25 to 35 minutes at 37 °C, then filtered and RBC-lysed. Trimmed from V: 3 bases; trimmed from J: 7 bases; junction bases lacking a gene match: 11. Sequences KGHSH (CDR1) and LQKENI (CDR2) are obtained from the germline V gene. Reading from cysteine to phenylalanine, the CDR3 counts 16 amino acids. Of the read, only the CDR3 DNA is kept; its 48 bases are in frame from base 1. A two-step multiplex PCR amplified TCR-beta CDR3 regions from genomic DNA, and the second step of the PCR added Illumina-compatible adaptors. TCR-beta immunosequencing was carried out on an Illumina platform through the commercial immunoSEQ service. In the paper's pipeline: Repertoires were summarised by productive clonality and by Top 10 Clones, defined as the percentage of T-cell templates derived from the ten most frequent sequences. Productive clonality ranged from 0 to 1, with 1 indicating a monoclonal population. Tumour-associated clones were defined as sequences comprising at least 0.1% of tumour T-cell templates but absent from matched non-adjacent lung, identified via log10 scatter plots. Student's t-tests were used for two-group comparisons, ANOVA for comparisons across stages, and linear regression for relationships, with analyses done in GraphPad Prism7 and R. As stored in TCRdb, this immuneACCESS dataset retains in-frame rearrangements with V and J assigned. A fraction of the clones does not appear; measured against another copy, unresolved V genes explain less than half of the discrepancy, and the remainder lacks a known reason. The V and J calls and clone size are taken from that table; D and trimming were inferred from the DNA. For this sample there are about 16,000 clones; around 69% appear just once. Clones ranked in the top ten supply approximately 8.3% of the sample.

The rearrangement joined TRBV18 to TRBJ2-7; TRBD1 aligns with 11 central bases. Sequencing was performed on lung tumor tissue. The clonotype was recovered from a human donor with non-small cell lung cancer. The nucleotide sequence reads TGTGCCAGCTCACCTCCCAGAGGACAGGGGGCAGGAGAGCAGTACTTC. Translated, it reads CASSPPRGQGAGEQYF.